The text below deals with one T cell receptor (beta chain). This table comes from immunoSEQ multiplex PCR, and its TCRdb copy is limited to in-frame clones, with some not included. The repertoire includes 240,000 or so clones, around 84% of them detected once, and roughly 3.3% sits in the top ten. The sample comes from a study of blood T cell repertoires in COVID-19. The CDR3 extends over 15 amino acids. The V and J ends lost 2 bases and 5 bases respectively, with 15 bases between them. CDR1 and CDR2 from the germline V gene are MDHEN and SYDVKM. This clonotype originated in a woman under 30 with acute or convalescent COVID-19. The chain couples TRBV28 to TRBJ1-2; D is perhaps TRBD1 (6 bases). Input material: peripheral blood. CDR3 in amino acids: CASSLAQGRRYGYTF. The CDR3 DNA sequence: TGTGCCAGCAGTTTAGCTCAGGGGCGACGGTATGGCTACACCTTC.